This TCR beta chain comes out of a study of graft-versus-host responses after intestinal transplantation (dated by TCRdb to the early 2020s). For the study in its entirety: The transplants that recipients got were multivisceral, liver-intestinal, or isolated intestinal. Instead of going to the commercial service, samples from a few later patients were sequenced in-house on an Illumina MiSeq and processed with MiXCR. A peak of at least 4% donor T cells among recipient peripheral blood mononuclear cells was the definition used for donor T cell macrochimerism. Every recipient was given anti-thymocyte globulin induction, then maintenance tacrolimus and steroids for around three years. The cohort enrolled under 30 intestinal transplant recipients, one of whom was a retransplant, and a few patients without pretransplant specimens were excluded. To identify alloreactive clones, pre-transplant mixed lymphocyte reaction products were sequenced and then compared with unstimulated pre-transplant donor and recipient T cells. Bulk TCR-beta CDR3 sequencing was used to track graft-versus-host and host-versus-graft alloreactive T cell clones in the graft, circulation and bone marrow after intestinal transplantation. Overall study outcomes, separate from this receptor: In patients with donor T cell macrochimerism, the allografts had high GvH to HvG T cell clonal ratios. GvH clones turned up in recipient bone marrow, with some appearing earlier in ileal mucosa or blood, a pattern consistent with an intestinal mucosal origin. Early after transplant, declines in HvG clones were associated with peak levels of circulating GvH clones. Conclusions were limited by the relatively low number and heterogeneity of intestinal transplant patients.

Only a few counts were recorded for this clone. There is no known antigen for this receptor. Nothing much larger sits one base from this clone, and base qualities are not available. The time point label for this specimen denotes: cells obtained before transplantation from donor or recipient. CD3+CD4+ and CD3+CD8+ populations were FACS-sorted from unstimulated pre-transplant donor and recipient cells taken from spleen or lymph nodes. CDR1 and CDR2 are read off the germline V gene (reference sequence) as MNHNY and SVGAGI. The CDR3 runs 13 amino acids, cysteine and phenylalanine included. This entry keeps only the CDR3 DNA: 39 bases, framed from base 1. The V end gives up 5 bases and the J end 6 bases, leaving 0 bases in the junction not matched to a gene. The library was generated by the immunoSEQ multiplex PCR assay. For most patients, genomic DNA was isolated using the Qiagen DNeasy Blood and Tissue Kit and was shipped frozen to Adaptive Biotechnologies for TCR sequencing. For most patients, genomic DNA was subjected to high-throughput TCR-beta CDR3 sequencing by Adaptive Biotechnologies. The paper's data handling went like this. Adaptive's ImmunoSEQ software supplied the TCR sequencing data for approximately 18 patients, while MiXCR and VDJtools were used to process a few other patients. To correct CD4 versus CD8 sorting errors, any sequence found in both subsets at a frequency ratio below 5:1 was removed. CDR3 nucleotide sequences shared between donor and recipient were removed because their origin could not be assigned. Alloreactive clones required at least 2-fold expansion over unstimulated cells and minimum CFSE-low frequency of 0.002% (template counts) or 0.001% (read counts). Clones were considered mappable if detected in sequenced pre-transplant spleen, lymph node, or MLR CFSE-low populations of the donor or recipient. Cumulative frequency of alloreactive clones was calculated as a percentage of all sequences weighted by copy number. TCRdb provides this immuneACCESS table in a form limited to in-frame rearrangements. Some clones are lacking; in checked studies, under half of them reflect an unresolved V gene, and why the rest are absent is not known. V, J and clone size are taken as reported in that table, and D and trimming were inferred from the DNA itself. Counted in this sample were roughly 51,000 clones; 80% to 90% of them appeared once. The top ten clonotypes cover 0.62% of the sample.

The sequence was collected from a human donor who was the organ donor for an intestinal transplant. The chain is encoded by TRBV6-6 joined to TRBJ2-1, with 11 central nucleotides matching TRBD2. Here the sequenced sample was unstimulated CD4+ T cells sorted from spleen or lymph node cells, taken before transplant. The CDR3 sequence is CASSTSGGNEQFF. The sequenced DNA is TGTGCCAGCAGTACTAGCGGGGGCAATGAGCAGTTCTTC.